This entry is about one TCR beta chain. The sample originates from a study of shared clonotypes between healthy human individuals. This CDR3 is built from 13 residues. Germline-derived CDR1 and CDR2 are SGHTS and YDEGEE. Trimming took off 4 bases at V and 7 bases at J, with 15 bases between the two ends. TCRdb keeps only in-frame clones here, not all; method: immunoSEQ multiplex PCR. The sample has 330,000 or so clones, around four fifths seen once; the top ten hold about 9.4%. The rearrangement links TRBV5-8 to TRBJ2-7, with D possibly matching TRBD1 (7 bases). This receptor was taken from a man in his thirties or forties in good health. What was sequenced was memory CD4+ T cells sorted from blood. Subset: CD45RA-negative fraction. CDR3 loop: CASSPRGTEEQYF. CDR3 in DNA: TGTGCCAGCAGCCCACGGGGGACAGAAGAGCAGTACTTC.